This TCR beta chain derives from a study of cytomegalovirus exposure and HLA in healthy donors. The CDR3 is made up of 14 amino acids. V lost 7 bases, J lost 4 bases, and 19 bases lay in between. From germline, CDR1 is SQVTM and CDR2 ANQGSEA. Study-level findings and limits: Reported findings show TCR beta sequences accurately forecast HLA-A and HLA-B alleles in most subjects. Serostatus for CMV was the only available immune exposure information.

A remark on this clone: Its antigen is currently unknown.

Healthy donors of bone marrow made up the group. There were likely unrecorded immune exposures, though donors were nominally healthy when sampled. Researchers ran the PCR with 60 Vbeta and 13 Jbeta primers. The method was immunoSEQ multiplex PCR; TCRdb's version includes in-frame clones alone and lacks a portion of them. This repertoire includes roughly 120,000 clones. The clonotype comes from a man aged 35 to 55 in good health and CMV-seronegative. The sample taken for sequencing was PBMCs. The rearrangement links TRBV29-1 to TRBJ1-2; D perhaps matches TRBD1 (5 bases). The CDR3 sequence: CSGATGTGGYGYTF. The CDR3 DNA reads TGCAGCGGTGCAACCGGGACGGGGGGCTATGGCTACACCTTC.